This T cell receptor (beta chain) stems from a study of blood T cell repertoires in COVID-19. Study background: The analysed material was cDNA or gDNA that came from T cells, B-cell-depleted T cells, or PBMCs.

Per the authors' pipeline: Amplification with reference gene primers provided the estimates of nucleated cell counts. This table comes from immunoSEQ multiplex PCR, and its TCRdb copy is limited to in-frame clones, with some not included. V and J calls and clone size are copied from that table; D and trimming were computed from the DNA. Of tens of thousands of clones in the sample, just over 85% are singletons; the top ten hold about 7.6%. This CDR3 comprises 15 residues. The V end lost 10 bases, the J end lost 3 bases, and 19 bases lay between the germline ends. The germline V gene encodes CDR1 MNHNY and CDR2 SVGAGI (reference sequence).

The chain links TRBV6-6 to TRBJ2-1, with D possibly TRBD1 on 6 matching bases. This receptor was identified in a woman in her 70s with acute or convalescent COVID-19. The sequenced material came from peripheral blood. Written as DNA, the CDR3 is TGTGCCACCACACCCAGGGGTGGGATCTACAATGAGCAGTTCTTC. Its protein product is CATTPRGGIYNEQFF.